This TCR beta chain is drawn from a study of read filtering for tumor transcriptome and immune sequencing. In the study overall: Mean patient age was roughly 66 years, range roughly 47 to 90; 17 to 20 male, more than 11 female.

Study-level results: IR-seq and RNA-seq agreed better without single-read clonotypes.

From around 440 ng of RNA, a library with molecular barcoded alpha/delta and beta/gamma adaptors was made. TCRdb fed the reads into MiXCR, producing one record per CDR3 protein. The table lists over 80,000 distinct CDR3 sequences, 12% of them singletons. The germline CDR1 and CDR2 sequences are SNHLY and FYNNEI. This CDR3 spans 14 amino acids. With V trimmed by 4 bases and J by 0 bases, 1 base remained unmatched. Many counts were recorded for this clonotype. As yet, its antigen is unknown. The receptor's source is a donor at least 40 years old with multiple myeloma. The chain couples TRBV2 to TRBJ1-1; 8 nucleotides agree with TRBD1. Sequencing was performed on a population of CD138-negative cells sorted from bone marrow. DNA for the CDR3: TGTGCCAGCAGTGGGACAGGGATGAACACTGAAGCTTTCTTT. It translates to CASSGTGMNTEAFF.